One and the same sample provided the 18 T cell receptor beta chains below, sequenced in a study of T cell repertoires in cytomegalovirus infection. Each CDR3 protein gets one entry after TCRdb re-called the reads with MiXCR. The sample yields about 230,000 distinct CDR3 sequences, 22% seen once. Sequenced material: CD8+ T cells from PBMCs. The receptors derive from a human donor in good health (CMV status not recorded). Some clones in this sample may be carry-over from other donors' samples.

This clonotype was found many times. This chain connects TRBV7-9 to TRBJ2-1, with D perhaps being TRBD1 or TRBD2 (5 bases each). Germline CDR1 SEHNR, CDR2 FQNEAQ (reference sequence). This CDR3 region has 13 residues. Trimming took 9 bases from V and 6 from J, leaving 15 bases between them. The CDR3 region has the DNA TGTGCCAGTCCTAACCCTGGGGGCAATGAGCAGTTCTTC. Residues: CASPNPGGNEQFF.

This clonotype showed up just a few times. The rearrangement links TRBV4-1 to TRBJ2-3; D is tentatively TRBD1 or TRBD2 (5 bases each). V shed 4 bases and J shed 1 base, with 12 bases lying between them. This CDR3 is 15 amino acids long. The germline V gene encodes CDR1 MGHRA and CDR2 YSYEKL. The CDR3 DNA sequence: TGCGCCAGCAGCCCCTCGGGGCGGGGCACAGATACGCAGTATTTT. As protein: CASSPSGRGTDTQYF.

Many counts were recorded for this clonotype. V gene TRBV7-2 combines with J gene TRBJ2-7; possibly TRBD2 for D (6 bases). Germline CDR1 and CDR2: SGHTA and FQGNSA. The germline V and J ends were trimmed by 5 bases and 2 bases, with 19 bases remaining between them. This CDR3 is 16 amino acids long. The DNA for the CDR3 is TGTGCCAGCAGCAACCCCCCGGGGGACTTTCCCTACGAGCAGTACTTC. Its protein is CASSNPPGDFPYEQYF.

A few counts support this clonotype. The V and J genes are TRBV10-3 and TRBJ2-3; D might be TRBD1 (7 bases). This CDR3 region has 16 residues. The V and J ends lost 7 bases and 6 bases respectively, with 23 bases between them. CDR1 ENHRY and CDR2 SYGVKD come from the germline V gene. CDR3 in amino acids: CAITPAGGQQGDTQYF. The DNA of the CDR3 is TGTGCCATCACCCCCGCCGGGGGACAGCAGGGGGATACGCAGTATTTT.

This clonotype occurred a few times. This chain joins TRBV25-1 and TRBJ1-2; D gene ambiguous. V lost 4 bases to trimming and J lost 4 bases, with 13 bases between them. CDR1 and CDR2 from the germline V gene are MGHDK and SYGVNS. The CDR3 length is 14 residues. CDR3 in DNA: TGTGCCAGCAGTGTCCAAGGAGTATTCTATGGCTACACCTTC. Translating it yields CASSVQGVFYGYTF.

This clonotype was counted between two and nine times. The rearrangement links TRBV29-1 to TRBJ2-7; D is unresolved. Germline V gene lookup returns CDR1 SQVTM and CDR2 ANQGSEA. The length of the CDR3 is 13 residues. Trimming stripped 0 bases from V and 2 bases from J, with 8 bases between. The CDR3 nucleotides are TGCAGCGTTGAAGATGCAGGTACCTACGAGCAGTACTTC. It specifies CSVEDAGTYEQYF.

This clonotype was seen more than once but under ten times. The V gene is TRBV7-2, the J gene TRBJ2-2; D unresolved. V was shortened by 5 bases and J by 4 bases, with 14 bases between the two germline ends. CDR3 length: 15 amino acids. CDR1 and CDR2 (germline): SGHTA, FQGNSA. The CDR3, as DNA: TGTGCCAGCAGCCCGTATTCGGTGGGCACCGGGGAGCTGTTTTTT. Translating gives CASSPYSVGTGELFF.

The chain recombines TRBV12-3 or TRBV12-4 with TRBJ2-5; no clear D gene. The CDR3 totals 14 residues. Between the trimmed V and J ends, which lost 3 bases and 3 bases, there was a span of 11 bases. In nucleotides, the CDR3 is TGTGCCAGCAGTTTGGGCCTGCCCAAAGAGACCCAGTACTTC. The encoded protein is CASSLGLPKETQYF.

The chain uses TRBV4-1 and TRBJ2-3; D remains unclear. V was pared by 2 bases and J by 6 bases, with 6 bases between. The CDR3 contains 12 residues. Germline V gives CDR1 MGHRA, CDR2 YSYEKL. This CDR3 is CASSQQWDTQYF. DNA for the CDR3: TGCGCCAGCAGCCAACAGTGGGATACGCAGTATTTT.

This clonotype was detected only a few times. V usage is TRBV20-1 and J usage is TRBJ2-1; D uncertain. Between the trimmed V and J ends, which lost 4 bases and 7 bases, there was a span of 8 bases. The length of the CDR3 is 11 residues. CDR1 is DFQATT, CDR2 SNEGSKA, per germline (reference sequence). DNA of the CDR3: TGCAGTGCTATGGAACTTAATGAGCAGTTCTTC. Amino acid sequence: CSAMELNEQFF.

This clonotype has more than one count but fewer than ten. The chain has TRBV28 and TRBJ1-2; TRBD1 is a possible D gene (5 bases). The V gene lost 6 bases and the J gene lost 4 bases, with 15 bases spanning the gap. The CDR3 extends over 14 amino acids. The germline CDR1 and CDR2 sequences are MDHEN and SYDVKM. The CDR3 spells CASRPKTAPYGYTF. In nucleotides, the CDR3 is TGTGCCAGCAGACCTAAGACAGCACCCTATGGCTACACCTTC.

The chain uses TRBV5-1 and TRBJ1-2, with D unresolved. CDR1 is SGHRS and CDR2 is YFSETQ in the germline V gene. Deletions cut 0 bases from V and 4 bases from J, with 13 bases between. The CDR3 loop spans 15 amino acids. This CDR3 is CASSLEDQPRYGYTF. The CDR3 DNA sequence: TGCGCCAGCAGCTTGGAAGACCAACCTCGCTATGGCTACACCTTC.

The chain has TRBV29-1 and TRBJ1-2; 10 nucleotides align to TRBD1. The CDR3 runs 14 residues. CDR1 is SQVTM, CDR2 ANQGSEA, per germline. Unmatched junction bases numbered 2, after V lost 3 bases and J lost 1 base. CDR3 sequence: CSVDGTGDNYGYTF. DNA for the CDR3: TGCAGCGTTGATGGGACAGGGGATAACTATGGCTACACCTTC.

The chain recombines TRBV12-3 or TRBV12-4 with TRBJ2-1; 9 nucleotides agree with TRBD2. CDR3 length: 13 residues. Trimming at V came to 3 bases and at J to 15 bases, leaving 9 bases not matched to a gene. CDR3 nucleotide sequence: TGTGCCAGCAGTTTTTTAGCGGGGGAACAGGGGTTCTTC. It codes for CASSFLAGEQGFF.

This clonotype has only one observation. A read error is likely, as this CDR3 ends without the conserved phenylalanine or tryptophan. V is TRBV11-2 and J is TRBJ2-3, with 7 nucleotides matching TRBD2. This CDR3 comprises 14 residues. Per the germline V gene, CDR1 is SGHAT and CDR2 is FQNNGV. The V segment lost 3 bases and the J segment 0 bases; nucleotides outside the gene matches: 0. The CDR3, as DNA: TGTGCCAGCAGCTTCGGGGGGAGCACAGATACGCAGTATCTT. Protein product: CASSFGGSTDTQYL.

This clonotype was counted a few times. This chain uses TRBV29-1 with TRBJ2-3; the D is unclear. Trimming left V 3 bases short and J 3 bases short, with 13 bases between. Germline CDR1 and CDR2: SQVTM and ANQGSEA. CDR3 length: 14 residues. The CDR3 here is CSVEARLVTDTQYF. The CDR3 coding sequence is TGCAGCGTTGAGGCTCGGTTAGTAACAGATACGCAGTATTTT.

This clonotype was seen a few times. The chain uses TRBV7-2 and TRBJ2-7; D call uncertain. V was trimmed by 5 bases and J by 7 bases, leaving 15 bases between them. This CDR3 is 13 amino acids long. The germline V gene encodes CDR1 SGHTA and CDR2 FQGNSA. The CDR3 DNA reads as TGTGCCAGCAGCACCCACGCCCCCGGGGAGCAGTACTTC. Its translation: CASSTHAPGEQYF.

This clonotype has a count of ten or more. V usage is TRBV6-6 and J usage is TRBJ2-1, with D possibly being TRBD1 or TRBD2 (5 bases each). CDR1 is MNHNY and CDR2 is SVGAGI in the germline V gene (reference sequence). V lost 7 bases to trimming and J lost 4 bases, with 14 bases between them. This CDR3 region has 14 residues. The CDR3 reads CASTYGAQYNEQFF. The CDR3 DNA follows: TGTGCCAGCACCTACGGGGCGCAGTACAATGAGCAGTTCTTC.